This TCR beta chain was sequenced during a study of T cell repertoires in ileal Crohn's disease (dated by TCRdb to between 2019 and 2020). Turning to the overall study: The median duration of disease was around 8 years, and at the time of surgery roughly a third of patients were active smokers. Every patient underwent surgery because of a complication, which was stricturing disease in roughly 60% of cases and penetrating disease in approximately 40%. Postoperative therapy was given to about half of the patients, with thiopurines administered to about a dozen patients and anti-TNF agents administered to fewer than 20 patients. MI samples consisted of biopsies taken from the proximal margin of the surgical specimen. For commercial TCRB immunosequencing, 450 to 550 nanograms of biopsy DNA were submitted for each sample. TCR repertoire analysis was performed in around 50 Crohn's disease patients drawn from a prospective multicentre cohort. Running in parallel with the study was a multicentre cohort set up to find predictors of early endoscopic recurrence following ileocolonic resection. Endoscopic postoperative recurrence was defined as a Rutgeerts score above i0. A total of roughly 170 mucosal samples from around 57 patients were sequenced, collected from several sites on the surgical specimen and at postoperative endoscopy.

As regards this clone: No antigen is known for it. Base qualities are not provided; no much larger clone lies one nucleotide away.

What the authors observed across the whole study: Compared with non-smokers, patients who were active smokers at surgery showed a significantly higher proportion of clonal expansions (roughly 24% vs 19%, p=0.02). Compared with CD4 T cells, sorted CD8 T cells held more high-frequency clones, which suggests that the mucosal expansions were mostly CD8. Higher percentages of high-frequency clones at the time of surgery were linked to endoscopic recurrence, and every patient with clonality above 26.8% (18/57) had recurrence. Only a subgroup of patients, of unstated size, had their mucosal CD4 and CD8 T cells sorted and sequenced.

Libraries came from the immunoSEQ multiplex PCR assay. Adaptive Biotechnology amplified CDR3 regions from genomic DNA with a two-step multiplex PCR that controlled for amplification bias. The first PCR used primers for every V and J gene segment; the second PCR added barcodes and Illumina adapters. CDR3 libraries were sequenced using an Illumina instrument. In the source study's methods: The analysis used both the pipelines supplied by the vendor and custom analysis of the raw data in R/Bioconductor with R version 3.3.0. Clonality, which ranges from 0 to 1, was calculated as the inverse of the normalised Shannon entropy across all productive clones. High-frequency clones were defined as the repertoire share of the top 100 clones, retaining only clones passing a 95% confidence test. The Simpson index measured repertoire diversity, and the Morisita-Horn index measured overlap between samples. Drawn from immuneACCESS, this table holds only the in-frame rearrangements with V and J called that TCRdb kept. Clones are partly lost; checked studies trace under half to an unresolved V gene and leave the rest unexplained. V, J and clone size are taken as reported in that table, and D and trimming were inferred from the DNA itself. The sample table shows under 7,500 clones, and roughly 78% are seen once. 5.5% to 7.5% of the sample comes from the top ten.

The time point label for this specimen denotes: proximal margin of the surgical specimen (macroscopically non-inflamed). Adults with ileal or ileocolonic Crohn's disease for whom ileocolonic resection was indicated were considered eligible. Before DNA extraction, whole ileal mucosal biopsies were kept frozen at -80 degrees C. Genomic DNA was extracted from frozen whole biopsies with a TRizol-based method and quantified on a NanoDrop 2000 spectrophotometer. The sample was ileal tissue. The sequence was obtained from an adult with Crohn's disease.

CDR3 protein: CASSLYPRVTGELFF. The bases are TGTGCCAGCAGTTTATATCCCAGGGTCACCGGGGAGCTGTTTTTT. The sequence links TRBV27 to TRBJ2-2, and perhaps TRBD1 as D gene, on 5 matching bases. The germline V gene encodes CDR1 MNHEY and CDR2 SMNVEV (reference sequence). The CDR3 holds 15 amino acids from the cysteine to the phenylalanine. Of all the DNA, just the CDR3 is kept, 45 bases in frame from base 1. Trimming at the junction amounts to 1 base on V and 4 bases on J, and the germline ends lie 10 bases apart.